Here is one T cell receptor beta chain with its context. Its antigen is unknown. Sequencing used immunoSEQ multiplex PCR; TCRdb keeps in-frame clones, though not all of them. The top ten clones hold 6.5% to 7% of a sample with 25,000 to 30,000 clones, 60% to 85% of them seen once. These data come from a study of T cells in narcolepsy. For the study at large: Donors had narcolepsy type 1 or type 2, or were healthy controls.

Findings and caveats of the study: Reportedly, autoreactive clonotypes were serially detected in patients' blood but not controls'. In some patient and control memory CD4+ samples, autoreactive clones were absent.

V was cut by 0 bases and J by 0 bases, with 13 bases left in between. This CDR3 has 17 residues. Germline CDR1 reads SGHTS; CDR2 reads YDEGEE. The receptor was isolated from a human donor in good health. The J gene is TRBJ2-1, the V gene TRBV5-8; D gene ambiguous. Sequenced material: memory (CD45RA-) CD4+ T cells from blood. The CDR3 here is CASSLATSVDSYNEQFF. In nucleotides, the CDR3 is TGTGCCAGCAGCTTGGCCACGTCTGTCGACTCCTACAATGAGCAGTTCTTC.